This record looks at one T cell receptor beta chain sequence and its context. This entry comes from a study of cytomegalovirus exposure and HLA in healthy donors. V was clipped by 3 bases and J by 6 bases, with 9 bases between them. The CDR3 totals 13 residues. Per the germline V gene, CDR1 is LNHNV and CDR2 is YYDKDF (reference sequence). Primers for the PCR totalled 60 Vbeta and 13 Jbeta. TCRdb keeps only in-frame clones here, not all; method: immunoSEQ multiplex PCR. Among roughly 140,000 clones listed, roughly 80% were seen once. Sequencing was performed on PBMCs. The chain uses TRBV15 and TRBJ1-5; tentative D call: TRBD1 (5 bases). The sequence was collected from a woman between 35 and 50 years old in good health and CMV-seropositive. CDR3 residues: CATSSAGIQPQHF. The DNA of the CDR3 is TGTGCCACCAGCAGTGCAGGGATTCAGCCCCAGCATTTT.